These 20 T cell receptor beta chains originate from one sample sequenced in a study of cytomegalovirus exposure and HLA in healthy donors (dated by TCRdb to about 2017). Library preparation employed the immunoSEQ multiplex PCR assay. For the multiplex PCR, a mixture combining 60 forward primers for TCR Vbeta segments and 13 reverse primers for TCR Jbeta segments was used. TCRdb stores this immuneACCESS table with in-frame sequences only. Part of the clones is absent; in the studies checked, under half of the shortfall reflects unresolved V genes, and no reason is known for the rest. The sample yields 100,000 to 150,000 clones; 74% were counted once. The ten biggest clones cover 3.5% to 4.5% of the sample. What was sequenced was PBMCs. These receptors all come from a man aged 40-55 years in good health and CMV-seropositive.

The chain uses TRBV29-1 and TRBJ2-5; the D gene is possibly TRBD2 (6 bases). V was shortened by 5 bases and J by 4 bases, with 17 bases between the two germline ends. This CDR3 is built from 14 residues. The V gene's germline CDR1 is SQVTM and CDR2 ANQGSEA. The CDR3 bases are TGCAGCGTTACCACTTCGGTGGGACTAGAGACCCAGTACTTC. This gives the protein CSVTTSVGLETQYF.

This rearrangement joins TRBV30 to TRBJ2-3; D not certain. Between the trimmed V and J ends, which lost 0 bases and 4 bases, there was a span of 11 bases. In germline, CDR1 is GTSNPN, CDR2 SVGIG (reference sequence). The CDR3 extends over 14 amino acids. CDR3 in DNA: TGTGCCTGGAGTGTACGGCGGCCATCAGATACGCAGTATTTT. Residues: CAWSVRRPSDTQYF.

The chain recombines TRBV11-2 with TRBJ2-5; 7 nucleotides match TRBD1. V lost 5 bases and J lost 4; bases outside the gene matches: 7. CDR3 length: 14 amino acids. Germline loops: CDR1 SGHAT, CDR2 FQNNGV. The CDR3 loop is CASSPQGFGETQYF. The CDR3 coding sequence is TGTGCCAGCAGCCCACAGGGGTTCGGAGAGACCCAGTACTTC.

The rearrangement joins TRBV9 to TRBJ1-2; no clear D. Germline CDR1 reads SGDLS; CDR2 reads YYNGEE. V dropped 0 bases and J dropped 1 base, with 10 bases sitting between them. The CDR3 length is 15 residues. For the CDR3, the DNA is TGTGCCAGCAGCGTAGCTGTGGCAGTTAACTATGGCTACACCTTC. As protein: CASSVAVAVNYGYTF.

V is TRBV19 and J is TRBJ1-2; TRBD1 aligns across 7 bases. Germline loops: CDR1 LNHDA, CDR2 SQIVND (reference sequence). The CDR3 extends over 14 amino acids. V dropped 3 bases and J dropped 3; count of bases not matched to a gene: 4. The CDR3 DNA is TGTGCCAGTAGTATGCAAGGGGGCGACTATGGCTACACCTTC. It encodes CASSMQGGDYGYTF.

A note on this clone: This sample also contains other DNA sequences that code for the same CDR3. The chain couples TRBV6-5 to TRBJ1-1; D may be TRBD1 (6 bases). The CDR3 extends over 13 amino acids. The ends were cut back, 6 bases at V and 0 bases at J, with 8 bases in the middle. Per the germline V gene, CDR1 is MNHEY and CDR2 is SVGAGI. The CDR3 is CASRRGLNTEAFF. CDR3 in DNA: TGTGCCAGCAGAAGGGGGTTGAACACTGAAGCTTTCTTT.

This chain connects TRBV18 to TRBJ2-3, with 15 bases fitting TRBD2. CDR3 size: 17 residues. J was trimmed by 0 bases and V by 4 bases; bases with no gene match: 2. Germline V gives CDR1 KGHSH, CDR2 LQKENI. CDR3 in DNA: TGTGCCAGCTCACGTGGACTAGCGGGGGGGAGCACAGATACGCAGTATTTT. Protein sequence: CASSRGLAGGSTDTQYF.

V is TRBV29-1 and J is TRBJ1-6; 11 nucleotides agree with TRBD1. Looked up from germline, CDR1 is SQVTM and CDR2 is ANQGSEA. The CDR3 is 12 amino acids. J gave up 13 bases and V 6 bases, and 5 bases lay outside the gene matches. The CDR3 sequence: CSVGDRGSPLHF. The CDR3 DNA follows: TGCAGCGTAGGGGACAGGGGGAGCCCCCTCCACTTT.

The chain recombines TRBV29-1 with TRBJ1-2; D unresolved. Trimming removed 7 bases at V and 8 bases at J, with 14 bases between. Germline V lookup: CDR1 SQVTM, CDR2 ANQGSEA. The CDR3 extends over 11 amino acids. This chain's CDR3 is CSGEASYGYTF. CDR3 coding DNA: TGCAGCGGCGAGGCCAGTTACGGCTACACCTTC.

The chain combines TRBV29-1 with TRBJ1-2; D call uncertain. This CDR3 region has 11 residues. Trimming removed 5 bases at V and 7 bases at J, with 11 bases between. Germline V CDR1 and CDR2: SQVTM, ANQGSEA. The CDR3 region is CSVRSEGGYTF. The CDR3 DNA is TGCAGCGTTCGATCCGAGGGTGGCTACACCTTC.

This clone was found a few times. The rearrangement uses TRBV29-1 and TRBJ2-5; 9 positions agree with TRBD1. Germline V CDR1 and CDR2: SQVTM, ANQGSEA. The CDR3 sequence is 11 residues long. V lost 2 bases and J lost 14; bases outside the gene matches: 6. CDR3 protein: CSVESATGGYF. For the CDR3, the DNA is TGCAGCGTTGAAAGTGCGACAGGGGGATACTTC.

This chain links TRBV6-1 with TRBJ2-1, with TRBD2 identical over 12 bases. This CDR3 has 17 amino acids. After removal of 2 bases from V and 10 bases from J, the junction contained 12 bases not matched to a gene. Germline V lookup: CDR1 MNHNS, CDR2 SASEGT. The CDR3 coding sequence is TGTGCCAGCAGTGAACTGCTAGCGGGAGGGCCATCACGAGAGCAGTTCTTC. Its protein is CASSELLAGGPSREQFF.

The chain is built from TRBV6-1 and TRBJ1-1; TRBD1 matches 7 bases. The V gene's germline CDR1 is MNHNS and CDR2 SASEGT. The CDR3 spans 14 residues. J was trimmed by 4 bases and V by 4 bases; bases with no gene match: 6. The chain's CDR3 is CASSGQGLGTEAFF. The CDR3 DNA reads TGTGCCAGCAGTGGACAGGGTTTGGGCACTGAAGCTTTCTTT.

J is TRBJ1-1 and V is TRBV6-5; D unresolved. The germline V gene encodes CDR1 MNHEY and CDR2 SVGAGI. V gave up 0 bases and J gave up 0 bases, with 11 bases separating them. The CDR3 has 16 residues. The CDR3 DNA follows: TGTGCCAGCAGTTACTCGCACAACCAGATGAACACTGAAGCTTTCTTT. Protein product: CASSYSHNQMNTEAFF.

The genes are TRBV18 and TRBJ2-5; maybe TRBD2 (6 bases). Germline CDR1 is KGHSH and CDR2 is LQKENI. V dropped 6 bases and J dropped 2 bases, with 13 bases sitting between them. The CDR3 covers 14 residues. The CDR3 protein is CASSSSGGQETQYF. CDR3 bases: TGTGCCAGCTCCTCCTCCGGGGGTCAAGAGACCCAGTACTTC.

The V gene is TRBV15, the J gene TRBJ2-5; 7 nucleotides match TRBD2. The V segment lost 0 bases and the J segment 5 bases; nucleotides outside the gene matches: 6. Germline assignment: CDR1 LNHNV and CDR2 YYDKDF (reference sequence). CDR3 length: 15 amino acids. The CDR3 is CATSRDPSSGETQYF. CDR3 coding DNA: TGTGCCACCAGCAGAGACCCGAGTAGCGGGGAGACCCAGTACTTC.

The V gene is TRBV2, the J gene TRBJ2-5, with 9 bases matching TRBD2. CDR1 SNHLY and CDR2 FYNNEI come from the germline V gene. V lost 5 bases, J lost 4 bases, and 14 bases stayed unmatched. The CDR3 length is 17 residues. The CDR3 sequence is CASSPQAPSGARETQYF. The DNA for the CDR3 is TGTGCCAGCAGTCCCCAAGCGCCTAGCGGGGCCAGAGAGACCCAGTACTTC.

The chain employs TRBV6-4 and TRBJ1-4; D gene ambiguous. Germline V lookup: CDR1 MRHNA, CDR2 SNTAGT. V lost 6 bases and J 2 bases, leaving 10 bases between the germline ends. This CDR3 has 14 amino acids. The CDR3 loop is CASRPTPTNEKLFF. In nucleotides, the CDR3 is TGTGCCAGCAGACCGACTCCCACTAATGAAAAACTGTTTTTT.

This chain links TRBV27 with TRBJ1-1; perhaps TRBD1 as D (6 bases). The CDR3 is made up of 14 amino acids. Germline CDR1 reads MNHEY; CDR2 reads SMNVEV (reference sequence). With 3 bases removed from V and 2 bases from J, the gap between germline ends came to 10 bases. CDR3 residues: CASSLLGGNTEAFF. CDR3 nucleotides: TGTGCCAGCAGTTTGCTAGGGGGAAACACTGAAGCTTTCTTT.

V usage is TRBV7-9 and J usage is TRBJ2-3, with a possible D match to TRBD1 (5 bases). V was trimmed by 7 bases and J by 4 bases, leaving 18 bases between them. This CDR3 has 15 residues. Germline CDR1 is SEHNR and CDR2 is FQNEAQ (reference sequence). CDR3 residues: CASTSPRVGADTQYF. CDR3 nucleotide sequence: TGTGCCAGCACCTCACCCAGGGTTGGGGCAGATACGCAGTATTTT.